This TCR beta chain was sequenced during a study of blood T cells in healthy people across ages. This clonotype was recorded at least ten times. Through a sample-barcoded 5' primer and a J-beta primer mix, a second PCR was run for 7 to 11 cycles. In TCRdb, the 5' RACE reads were re-called with MiXCR into one record per CDR3 protein. This sample has approximately 490,000 distinct CDR3 sequences, with around 24% found just once. The data were also submitted as part of a second study, on T cells of mothers and their children. From that study: The authors found no persistent microchimeric T cell clones.

The receptor was isolated from a boy between 5 and 17 years old in good health. Sequencing was done on a sample of blood.

CDR3 sequence (DNA): TGTGCCATCGGACAGGGAGCCGGGGAGCTGTTTTTT. It translates to CAIGQGAGELFF. V gene TRBV10-3 combines with J gene TRBJ2-2, with 8 bases fitting TRBD1. The junction had 2 bases not matched to a gene; V was cut back by 8 bases and J by 6 bases. CDR3 length: 12 amino acids. CDR1 ENHRY and CDR2 SYGVKD come from the germline V gene.